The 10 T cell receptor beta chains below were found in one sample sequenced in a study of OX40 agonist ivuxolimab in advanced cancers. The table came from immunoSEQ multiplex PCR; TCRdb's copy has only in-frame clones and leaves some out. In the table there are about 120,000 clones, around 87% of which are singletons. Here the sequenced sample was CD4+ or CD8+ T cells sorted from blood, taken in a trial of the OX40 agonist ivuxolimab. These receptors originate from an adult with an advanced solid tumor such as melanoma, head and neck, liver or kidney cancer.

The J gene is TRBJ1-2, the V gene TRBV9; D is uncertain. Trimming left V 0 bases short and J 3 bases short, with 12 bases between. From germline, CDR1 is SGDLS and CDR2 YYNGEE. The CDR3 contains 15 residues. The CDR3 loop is CASSVAPDLHYGYTF. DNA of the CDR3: TGTGCCAGCAGCGTAGCCCCGGACCTTCACTATGGCTACACCTTC.

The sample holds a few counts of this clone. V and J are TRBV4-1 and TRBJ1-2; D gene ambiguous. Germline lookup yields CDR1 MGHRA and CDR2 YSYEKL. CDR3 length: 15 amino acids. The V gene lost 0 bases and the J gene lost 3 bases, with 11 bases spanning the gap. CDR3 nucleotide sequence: TGCGCCAGCAGCCAAGATGAGAAGGGATACTATGGCTACACCTTC. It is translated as CASSQDEKGYYGYTF.

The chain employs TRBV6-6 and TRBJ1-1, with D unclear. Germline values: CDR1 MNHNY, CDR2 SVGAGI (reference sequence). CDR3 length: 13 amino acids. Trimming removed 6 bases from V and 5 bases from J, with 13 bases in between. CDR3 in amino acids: CASSNNRGTEAFF. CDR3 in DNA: TGTGCCAGCAGCAACAACCGTGGGACTGAAGCTTTCTTT.

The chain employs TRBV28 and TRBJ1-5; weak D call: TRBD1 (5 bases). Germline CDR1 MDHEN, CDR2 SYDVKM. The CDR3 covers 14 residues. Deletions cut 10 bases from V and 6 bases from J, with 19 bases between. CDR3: CATSVGGRSQPQHF. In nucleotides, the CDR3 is TGTGCCACCTCGGTCGGGGGTCGTAGTCAGCCCCAGCATTTT.

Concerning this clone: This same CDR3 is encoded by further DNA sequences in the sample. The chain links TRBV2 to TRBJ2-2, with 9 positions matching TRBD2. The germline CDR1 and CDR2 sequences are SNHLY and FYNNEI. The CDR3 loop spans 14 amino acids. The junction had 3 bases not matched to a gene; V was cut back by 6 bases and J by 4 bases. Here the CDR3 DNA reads TGTGCCAGCAGGGGACTAGCAGGCACCGGGGAGCTGTTTTTT. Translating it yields CASRGLAGTGELFF.

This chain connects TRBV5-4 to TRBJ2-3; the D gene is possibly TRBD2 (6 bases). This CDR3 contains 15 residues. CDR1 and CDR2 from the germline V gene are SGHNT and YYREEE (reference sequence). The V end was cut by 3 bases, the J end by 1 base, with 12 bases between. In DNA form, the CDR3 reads TGTGCCAGCAGCTCGGAACCGGGAGGCACAGATACGCAGTATTTT. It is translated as CASSSEPGGTDTQYF. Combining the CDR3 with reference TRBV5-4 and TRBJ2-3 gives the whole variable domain ETGVTQSPTHLIKTRGQQVTLRCSSQSGHNTVSWYQQALGQGPQFIFQYYREEENGRGNFPPRFSGLQFPNYSSELNVNALELDDSALYLCASSSEPGGTDTQYFGPGTRLTVL.

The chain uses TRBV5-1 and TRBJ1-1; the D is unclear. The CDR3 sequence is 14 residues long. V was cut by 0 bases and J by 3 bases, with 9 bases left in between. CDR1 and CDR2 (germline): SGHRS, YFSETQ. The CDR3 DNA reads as TGCGCCAGCAGCTTGGATCATCAGGACACTGAAGCTTTCTTT. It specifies CASSLDHQDTEAFF. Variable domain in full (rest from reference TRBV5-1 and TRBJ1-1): KAGVTQTPRYLIKTRGQQVTLSCSPISGHRSVSWYQQTPGQGLQFLFEYFSETQRNKGNFPGRFSGRQFSNSRSEMNVSTLELGDSALYLCASSLDHQDTEAFFGQGTRLTVV.

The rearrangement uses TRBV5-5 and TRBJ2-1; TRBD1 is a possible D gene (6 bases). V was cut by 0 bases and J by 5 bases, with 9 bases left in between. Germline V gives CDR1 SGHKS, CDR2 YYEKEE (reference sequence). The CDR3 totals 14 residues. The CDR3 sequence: CASSLEQGNNEQFF. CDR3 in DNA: TGTGCCAGCAGCTTGGAACAGGGAAACAATGAGCAGTTCTTC.

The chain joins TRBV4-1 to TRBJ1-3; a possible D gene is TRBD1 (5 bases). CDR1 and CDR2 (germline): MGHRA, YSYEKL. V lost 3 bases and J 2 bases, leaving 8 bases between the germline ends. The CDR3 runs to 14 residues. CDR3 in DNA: TGCGCCAGCAGCCAGGGGACGGCTGGAAACACCATATATTTT. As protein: CASSQGTAGNTIYF.

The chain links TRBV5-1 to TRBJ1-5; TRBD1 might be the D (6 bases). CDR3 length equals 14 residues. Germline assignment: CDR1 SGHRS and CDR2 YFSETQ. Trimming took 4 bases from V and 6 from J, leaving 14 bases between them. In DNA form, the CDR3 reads TGCGCCAGCAGCCCCTCGGGGGGCGGTCAGCCCCAGCATTTT. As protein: CASSPSGGGQPQHF.